The 10 T cell receptor beta chains listed next were all sequenced from one sample in a study of T cells after somatic rescue of genetic block. Produced via immunoSEQ multiplex PCR; TCRdb's table is partial and in-frame only. The profile covers around 57,000 clones, with approximately 96% appearing a single time and roughly 0.077% taken by the ten largest. The sequenced sample was peripheral blood mononuclear cells (PBMCs). These receptors were obtained from a child less than two years old.

The chain links TRBV19 to TRBJ2-1, with 12 bases identical to TRBD2. The length of the CDR3 is 16 residues. The germline V gene has CDR1 LNHDA and CDR2 SQIVND (reference sequence). The J segment lost 2 bases and the V segment lost 5 bases, leaving 4 bases of the junction unmatched. The chain's CDR3 is CASSPSGRAAYNEQFF. CDR3 nucleotide sequence: TGTGCCAGTAGTCCTAGCGGGAGGGCCGCCTACAATGAGCAGTTCTTC.

The gene calls are TRBV5-6 and TRBJ1-2; D unresolved. The germline V gene encodes CDR1 SGHDT and CDR2 YYEEEE. This CDR3 spans 11 amino acids. Trimming cost V 3 bases and J 0 bases, with 0 bases left between them. The CDR3 loop reads CASSSNYGYTF. CDR3 nucleotides: TGTGCCAGCAGCTCTAACTATGGCTACACCTTC.

The chain combines TRBV19 with TRBJ2-3; 10 bases are shared with TRBD2. Per the germline V gene, CDR1 is LNHDA and CDR2 is SQIVND (reference sequence). J was trimmed by 5 bases and V by 5 bases; bases with no gene match: 7. The CDR3 has 15 residues. The CDR3 loop reads CASSRAGGPGDTQYF. The CDR3 DNA is TGTGCCAGTAGTCGAGCGGGAGGGCCAGGAGATACGCAGTATTTT.

The J gene is TRBJ2-5, the V gene TRBV12-5; 7 bases are shared with TRBD1. The J call may be incorrect, as the DNA end agrees better with TRBJ2-7. The CDR3 spans 14 residues. The germline CDR1 and CDR2 sequences are LGHNT and FRNRAP. The CDR3 nucleotides read TGTGCTAGTGTGAGGGGGCGGAGGATACACGAGCAGTACTTC. The encoded protein is CASVRGRRIHEQYF.

The chain joins TRBV28 to TRBJ2-7, with D possibly matching TRBD1 (7 bases). CDR3 length: 13 amino acids. Germline V CDR1 and CDR2: MDHEN, SYDVKM. Between the trimmed V and J ends, which lost 3 bases and 3 bases, there was a span of 9 bases. CDR3 sequence reads: CASSFQGGYEQYF. Here the CDR3 DNA reads TGTGCCAGCAGTTTCCAGGGGGGCTACGAGCAGTACTTC.

The V and J genes are TRBV10-3 and TRBJ2-2, with 7 bases that match TRBD1. The CDR3 is 12 amino acids. The J segment lost 6 bases and the V segment lost 6 bases, leaving 1 base of the junction unmatched. CDR1 is ENHRY, CDR2 SYGVKD, per germline. CDR3 region: CAIRQGAGELFF. DNA for the CDR3: TGTGCCATCAGGCAGGGGGCCGGGGAGCTGTTTTTT.

This rearrangement joins TRBV4-1 to TRBJ2-1, with 8 bases aligning to TRBD2. This CDR3 is 15 amino acids long. CDR1 is MGHRA and CDR2 is YSYEKL in the germline V gene. Trimming cost V 4 bases and J 7 bases; bases outside gene matches: 9. The CDR3 coding sequence is TGCGCCAGCAGCCTCTACAGCGGGAGCTTGAATGAGCAGTTCTTC. Protein sequence: CASSLYSGSLNEQFF.

The chain is built from TRBV27 and TRBJ2-4; TRBD1 aligns across 7 bases. The V and J ends lost 4 bases and 9 bases, in that order; junction bases with no gene match: 0. The CDR3 contains 11 residues. Germline CDR1 and CDR2: MNHEY and SMNVEV (reference sequence). CDR3 bases: TGTGCCAGCAGTTCAGGGGGCATTCAGTACTTC. Residues: CASSSGGIQYF.

This clone was observed once. The J gene is TRBJ2-5, the V gene TRBV29-1, with D unresolved. The V end was cut by 1 base, the J end by 2 bases, with 11 bases between. CDR1 is SQVTM and CDR2 is ANQGSEA in the germline V gene. This CDR3 comprises 14 residues. Here the CDR3 reads CSVEGVRMQETQYF. In DNA, the CDR3 is TGCAGCGTTGAAGGGGTTCGGATGCAAGAGACCCAGTACTTC.

CDR3 residues: CSVTSGTGELFF. CDR3 in DNA: TGCAGCGTTACTAGCGGGACCGGGGAGCTGTTTTTT. The chain has TRBV29-1 and TRBJ2-2; 9 bases line up with TRBD2. The CDR3 is 12 residues long. Per germline, CDR1 SQVTM and CDR2 ANQGSEA. V shed 5 bases, J shed 5 bases, and the junction held 0 bases outside the gene matches.